What follows describes a single TCR beta chain. It was roughly 100 million PBMCs that unsorted samples used for genomic DNA. The data are from a study of shared clonotypes between healthy human individuals. The overall study: The study enrolled a couple of women and three men aged 18 to 49.

Each unsorted PBMC replicate got 300 ng genomic DNA, roughly 29,000 genomes. Using immunoSEQ multiplex PCR, the repertoire was profiled, and TCRdb retains in-frame clones only, with some absent. The sample has fewer than 500,000 clones, over 75% seen once. Per germline, CDR1 WSHSY and CDR2 SAAADI. The CDR3 totals 15 residues. Trimming stripped 0 bases from V and 1 base from J, with 9 bases between. J is TRBJ1-2 and V is TRBV10-2; tentatively, D is TRBD1 (5 bases). The sequence came from a woman between 40 and 55 years old in good health. Some clones in this sample may be carry-over from other donors' samples. Sequencing was carried out using PBMCs. CDR3 protein: CASSESRGDNYGYTF. The CDR3 nucleotides read TGCGCCAGCAGTGAGTCGAGGGGAGATAACTATGGCTACACCTTC.